Included here is one T cell receptor (beta chain) sequence, with context. The data are from a study of cytomegalovirus exposure and HLA in healthy donors. This CDR3 region has 13 residues. With V trimmed by 4 bases and J by 8 bases, 2 bases remained unmatched. Germline CDR1 reads MDHEN; CDR2 reads SYDVKM. Amplification used 60 Vbeta primers and 13 Jbeta primers. Only in-frame clones appear in the TCRdb table, and some are missing; sequencing was by immunoSEQ multiplex PCR. The sample has approximately 180,000 clones; around 87% are singletons. The sequence was obtained from a young woman in good health and CMV-seronegative. This chain links TRBV28 with TRBJ2-1, with 10 bases aligning to TRBD2. The specimen was PBMCs. The CDR3 DNA sequence: TGTGCCAGCAGTTCCGGGACTAGCGATGAGCAGTTCTTC. Its translation is CASSSGTSDEQFF.